This passage covers 26 T cell receptor beta chains from one sample sequenced in a study. TCRdb reanalysed the RT-PCR reads using MiXCR and keeps one entry per CDR3 protein. The repertoire holds 550,000 to 750,000 distinct CDR3 sequences, with more than 13% as singletons. Sequenced sample: memory CD4+ T cells from blood. The origin of the receptors is a female donor in good health, serving as a healthy control.

The chain uses TRBV20-1 and TRBJ1-5; tentatively, D is TRBD1 (5 bases). Between the trimmed V and J ends, which lost 3 bases and 8 bases, there was a span of 14 bases. CDR3 length: 13 amino acids. Germline V lookup: CDR1 DFQATT, CDR2 SNEGSKA (reference sequence). The CDR3 loop reads CSARGRGWEPQHF. The CDR3 DNA is TGCAGTGCTAGGGGACGGGGATGGGAGCCCCAGCATTTT.

The table lists this clonotype with many counts. The genes are TRBV18 and TRBJ2-1, with a possible D match to TRBD1 (5 bases). V was shortened by 3 bases and J by 3 bases, with 6 bases between the two germline ends. From germline, CDR1 is KGHSH and CDR2 LQKENI. The CDR3 loop spans 13 amino acids. The CDR3: CASSPGHYNEQFF. CDR3 bases: TGTGCCAGCTCACCCGGACACTACAATGAGCAGTTCTTC.

V gene TRBV6-4 combines with J gene TRBJ1-5; 8 bases fit TRBD1. CDR1 MRHNA and CDR2 SNTAGT come from the germline V gene. This CDR3 has 17 residues. The junction had 12 bases not matched to a gene; V was cut back by 0 bases and J by 8 bases. Written as DNA, the CDR3 is TGTGCCAGCAGTGACTCGGGCAGGGGGCTGCTCGGGGAGCCCCAGCATTTT. It encodes CASSDSGRGLLGEPQHF.

The chain is built from TRBV6-2 or TRBV6-3 and TRBJ2-1; D is ambiguous. Deletions cut 2 bases from V and 1 base from J, with 6 bases between. CDR1 MNHEY and CDR2 SVGEGT come from the germline V gene. The CDR3 is made up of 14 amino acids. CDR3 amino acids: CASSYRVSYNEQFF. CDR3 sequence (DNA): TGTGCCAGCAGTTACCGGGTTTCCTACAATGAGCAGTTCTTC.

V is TRBV27 and J is TRBJ2-7; 11 bases agree with TRBD2. With 6 bases clipped from V and 5 bases from J, the junction kept 6 bases outside the gene matches. The CDR3 covers 14 residues. Per germline, CDR1 MNHEY and CDR2 SMNVEV (reference sequence). The CDR3 reads CASRFSGRANEQYF. CDR3 bases: TGTGCCAGCAGATTTAGCGGGAGGGCCAACGAGCAGTACTTC.

This clonotype was observed a few times. The chain joins TRBV6-1 to TRBJ2-3, with 9 bases lining up with TRBD2. The CDR3 is 14 amino acids. Per the germline V gene, CDR1 is MNHNS and CDR2 is SASEGT. With 4 bases clipped from V and 8 bases from J, the junction kept 7 bases outside the gene matches. This CDR3 is CASSGLAAPATQYF. CDR3 bases: TGTGCCAGCAGTGGACTAGCGGCCCCTGCTACGCAGTATTTT.

The CDR3 here is CASSFYRGSEAFF. CDR3 sequence (DNA): TGTGCCAGCAGTTTTTACAGGGGTAGTGAAGCTTTCTTT. The V and J genes are TRBV12-3 or TRBV12-4 and TRBJ1-1, with 7 nucleotides matching TRBD1. The V gene end was trimmed by 3 bases and the J gene end by 7 bases; junction bases not matched to a gene: 5. The CDR3 length is 13 residues.

This clonotype has more than one count but fewer than ten. CDR3 protein: CASSQAPRNEYNEQFF. The CDR3 DNA sequence: TGTGCCAGCAGCCAAGCCCCCAGAAACGAGTACAATGAGCAGTTCTTC. The V gene is TRBV4-2, the J gene TRBJ2-1; D not certain. CDR1 is LGHNA, CDR2 YNFKEQ, per germline. V was cut by 1 base and J by 4 bases, with 14 bases left in between. CDR3 length: 16 amino acids.

This chain links TRBV7-9 with TRBJ2-4; perhaps D is TRBD1 or TRBD2 (5 bases each). The CDR3 extends over 13 amino acids. In germline, CDR1 is SEHNR, CDR2 FQNEAQ (reference sequence). V shed 1 base and J shed 7 bases, with 8 bases lying between them. The CDR3 coding sequence is TGTGCCAGCAGCTTAGGTTGGGGGAACATTCAGTACTTC. Translated, it gives CASSLGWGNIQYF.

This clonotype was seen more than once but under ten times. The chain links TRBV27 to TRBJ2-7, with D perhaps TRBD1 (6 bases). Trimming cost V 0 bases and J 3 bases, with 12 bases left between them. Germline V gives CDR1 MNHEY, CDR2 SMNVEV (reference sequence). This CDR3 comprises 15 residues. CDR3 DNA: TGTGCCAGCAGTTTATCGTTTTCAGGGGACTACGAGCAGTACTTC. Translating it yields CASSLSFSGDYEQYF.

This clonotype has only a few counts. V usage is TRBV12-3 or TRBV12-4 and J usage is TRBJ2-3; maybe TRBD1 (7 bases). This CDR3 is 14 amino acids long. Trimming cost V 7 bases and J 2 bases, with 13 bases left between them. The CDR3 here is CASTGGTPTDTQYF. The DNA for the CDR3 is TGTGCCAGCACAGGGGGGACCCCCACAGATACGCAGTATTTT.

The chain employs TRBV7-2 and TRBJ1-2; 7 nucleotides line up with TRBD1. Looked up from germline, CDR1 is SGHTA and CDR2 is FQGNSA. V was clipped by 5 bases and J by 10 bases; unmatched bases: 16. This CDR3 region has 15 residues. CDR3 DNA: TGTGCCAGCAGCACACTCCGGGACAGACCTATAGTCTACACCTTC. Residues: CASSTLRDRPIVYTF.

Only a few counts were recorded for this clonotype. The gene calls are TRBV7-8 and TRBJ2-1; 7 bases fit TRBD2. J gave up 8 bases and V 1 base, and 8 bases lay outside the gene matches. Germline V gives CDR1 SGHVS, CDR2 FQNEAQ. The CDR3 sequence is 15 residues long. The CDR3 is CASSLVVAGSYEQFF. In DNA form, the CDR3 reads TGTGCCAGCAGCTTAGTGGTAGCGGGTAGCTATGAGCAGTTCTTC.

This clonotype has at least ten counts. The V and J genes are TRBV10-3 and TRBJ1-1; D is uncertain. The CDR3 contains 13 residues. V dropped 0 bases and J dropped 4 bases, with 6 bases sitting between them. CDR1 is ENHRY, CDR2 SYGVKD, per germline. The CDR3 protein is CAISESGVTEAFF. The CDR3 nucleotides read TGTGCCATCAGTGAGTCCGGGGTCACTGAAGCTTTCTTT.

This clonotype was recorded many times. The J gene is TRBJ2-5, the V gene TRBV5-8; no definite D call. Per the germline V gene, CDR1 is SGHTS and CDR2 is YDEGEE. There are 16 residues in the CDR3. V was clipped by 0 bases and J by 1 base, with 13 bases between them. The CDR3 bases are TGTGCCAGCAGCTTGGTATTCGAGGCAGGCCAAGAGACCCAGTACTTC. Amino acids: CASSLVFEAGQETQYF.

This clonotype was picked up many times. The chain is built from TRBV12-3 or TRBV12-4 and TRBJ1-5, with D possibly TRBD1 on 5 matching bases. This CDR3 is 15 amino acids long. The V end lost 1 base, the J end lost 5 bases, and 12 bases lay between the germline ends. The CDR3 protein is CASSLGDGRDQPQHF. The CDR3, as DNA: TGTGCCAGCAGTTTAGGGGACGGGAGAGATCAGCCCCAGCATTTT.

The V and J genes are TRBV18 and TRBJ1-1, with no clear D. The CDR3 extends over 15 amino acids. Trimming took off 1 base at V and 3 bases at J, with 12 bases between the two ends. Germline V lookup: CDR1 KGHSH, CDR2 LQKENI. The CDR3 coding sequence is TGTGCCAGCTCACCACGGAGGGATGTGGACACTGAAGCTTTCTTT. Encoded protein: CASSPRRDVDTEAFF.

This clonotype was seen just once. The chain uses TRBV4-3 and TRBJ1-3; D remains ambiguous. Germline V lookup: CDR1 LGHNA, CDR2 YSLEER. Trimming shortened V by 0 bases and J by 3 bases, and 6 bases separated the two germline ends. The CDR3 extends over 14 amino acids. The DNA for the CDR3 is TGCGCCAGCAGCCAAGATCTTATTGGAAACACCATATATTTT. Protein product: CASSQDLIGNTIYF.

The chain recombines TRBV3-1 with TRBJ1-6; D gene uncertain. The CDR3 contains 13 residues. Trimming stripped 5 bases from V and 10 bases from J, with 12 bases between. CDR1 is LGHDT, CDR2 YNNKEL, per germline (reference sequence). CDR3 amino acids: CASSASDGSPLHF. CDR3 coding DNA: TGTGCCAGCAGCGCCTCGGACGGGTCACCCCTCCACTTT.

The chain combines TRBV7-2 with TRBJ2-7; D unclear. Looked up from germline, CDR1 is SGHTA and CDR2 is FQGNSA. The V end lost 3 bases, the J end lost 6 bases, and 21 bases lay between the germline ends. The CDR3 is made up of 16 amino acids. CDR3 protein: CASSFRDSNLWSEQYF. The CDR3, as DNA: TGTGCCAGCAGCTTCCGTGACTCAAATCTGTGGAGCGAGCAGTACTTC.

This clonotype was found a few times. The chain is built from TRBV28 and TRBJ2-1, with TRBD2 matching 7 bases. The CDR3 has 17 residues. The germline gives CDR1 MDHEN, CDR2 SYDVKM. Trimming removed 7 bases from V and 2 bases from J; junction bases left unmatched: 14. The CDR3 DNA is TGTGCCAGCAAATTAGGGGCGACTAGCTGGGCCTACAATGAGCAGTTCTTC. Amino acids: CASKLGATSWAYNEQFF.

There are many counts of this clonotype. V gene TRBV20-1 combines with J gene TRBJ2-1; TRBD2 might be the D (7 bases). Per germline, CDR1 DFQATT and CDR2 SNEGSKA (reference sequence). There are 16 residues in the CDR3. V was clipped by 0 bases and J by 7 bases, with 19 bases between them. The CDR3 is CSARDSGRGRENEQFF. The CDR3, as DNA: TGCAGTGCTAGAGACTCCGGCCGGGGGCGGGAGAATGAGCAGTTCTTC.

V is TRBV6-2 or TRBV6-3 and J is TRBJ2-1, with unresolved D. V was pared by 7 bases and J by 6 bases, with 16 bases between. Germline CDR1 MNHEY, CDR2 SVGEGT. The CDR3 spans 14 residues. The CDR3 spells CASTDGSRFNEQFF. The CDR3 DNA reads as TGTGCCAGCACGGATGGGTCTCGGTTCAATGAGCAGTTCTTC.

This sequence joins TRBV5-1 and TRBJ2-7; D may be TRBD2 (6 bases). Germline-derived CDR1 and CDR2 are SGHRS and YFSETQ. The ends were cut back, 0 bases at V and 7 bases at J, with 14 bases in the middle. This CDR3 is built from 14 residues. The CDR3 here is CASSLERGLREQYF. The CDR3 nucleotides are TGCGCCAGCAGCTTGGAACGGGGACTGCGTGAGCAGTACTTC.

Only a few counts were recorded for this clonotype. The chain recombines TRBV3-1 with TRBJ2-1, with TRBD1 identical over 11 bases. The CDR3 contains 15 residues. V dropped 2 bases and J dropped 6; count of bases not matched to a gene: 3. The germline V gene encodes CDR1 LGHDT and CDR2 YNNKEL (reference sequence). The CDR3 DNA is TGTGCCAGCAGCCAATGGGACAGGGGGGGCAATGAGCAGTTCTTC. Its translation: CASSQWDRGGNEQFF.

The genes are TRBV20-1 and TRBJ1-5, with 8 nucleotides matching TRBD1. Germline lookup yields CDR1 DFQATT and CDR2 SNEGSKA (reference sequence). V shed 6 bases, J shed 1 base, and the junction held 14 bases outside the gene matches. The CDR3 consists of 17 residues. The CDR3 sequence is CSAQGQGSLESNQPQHF. The CDR3, as DNA: TGCAGTGCCCAAGGACAGGGAAGTTTGGAGAGCAATCAGCCCCAGCATTTT.